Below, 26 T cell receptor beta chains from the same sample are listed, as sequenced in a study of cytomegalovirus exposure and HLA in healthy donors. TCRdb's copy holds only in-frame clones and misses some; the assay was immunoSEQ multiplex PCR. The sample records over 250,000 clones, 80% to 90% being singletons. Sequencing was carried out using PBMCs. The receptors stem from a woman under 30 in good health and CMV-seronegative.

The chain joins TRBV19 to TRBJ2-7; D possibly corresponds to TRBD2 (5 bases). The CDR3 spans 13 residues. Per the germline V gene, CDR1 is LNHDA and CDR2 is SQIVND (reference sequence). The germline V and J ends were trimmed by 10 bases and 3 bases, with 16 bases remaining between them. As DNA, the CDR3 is TGTGCCATCTCCCCGGGTGGAGGCTACGAGCAGTACTTC. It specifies CAISPGGGYEQYF. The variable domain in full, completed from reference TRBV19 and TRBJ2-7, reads DGGITQSPKYLFRKEGQNVTLSCEQNLNHDAMYWYRQDPGQGLRLIYYSQIVNDFQKGDIAEGYSVSREKKESFPLTVTSAQKNPTAFYLCAISPGGGYEQYFGPGTRLTVT.

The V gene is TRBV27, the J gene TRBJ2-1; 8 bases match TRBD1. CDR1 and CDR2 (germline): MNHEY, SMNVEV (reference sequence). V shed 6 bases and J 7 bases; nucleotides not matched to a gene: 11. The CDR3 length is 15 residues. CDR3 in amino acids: CASRLIGQGANEQFF. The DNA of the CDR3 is TGTGCCAGCAGACTTATCGGGCAGGGGGCAAATGAGCAGTTCTTC.

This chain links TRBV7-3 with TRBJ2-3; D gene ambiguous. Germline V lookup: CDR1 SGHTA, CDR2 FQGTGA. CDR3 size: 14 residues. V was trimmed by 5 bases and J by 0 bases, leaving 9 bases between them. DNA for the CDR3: TGTGCCAGCAGCCCCCGTGGCAGCACAGATACGCAGTATTTT. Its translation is CASSPRGSTDTQYF.

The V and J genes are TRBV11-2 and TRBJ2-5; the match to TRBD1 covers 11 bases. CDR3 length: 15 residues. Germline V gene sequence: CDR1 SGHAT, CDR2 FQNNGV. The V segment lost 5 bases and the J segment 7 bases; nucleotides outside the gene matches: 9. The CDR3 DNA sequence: TGTGCCAGCAGCACACGGACAGGGGGCGAGGCGACCCAGTACTTC. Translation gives CASSTRTGGEATQYF.

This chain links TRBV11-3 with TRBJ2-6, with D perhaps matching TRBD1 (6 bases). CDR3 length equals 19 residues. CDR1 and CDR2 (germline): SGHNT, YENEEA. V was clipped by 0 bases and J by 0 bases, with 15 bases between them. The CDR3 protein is CASSLDQGQLPSGANVLTF. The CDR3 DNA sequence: TGTGCCAGCAGCTTAGATCAAGGACAGCTTCCCTCTGGGGCCAACGTCCTGACTTTC.

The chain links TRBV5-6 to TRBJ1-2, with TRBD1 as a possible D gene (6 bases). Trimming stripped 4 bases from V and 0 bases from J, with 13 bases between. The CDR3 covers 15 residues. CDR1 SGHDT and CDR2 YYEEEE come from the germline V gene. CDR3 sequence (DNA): TGTGCCAGCAGCGCTACAGGGTGGTCTAACTATGGCTACACCTTC. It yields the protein CASSATGWSNYGYTF.

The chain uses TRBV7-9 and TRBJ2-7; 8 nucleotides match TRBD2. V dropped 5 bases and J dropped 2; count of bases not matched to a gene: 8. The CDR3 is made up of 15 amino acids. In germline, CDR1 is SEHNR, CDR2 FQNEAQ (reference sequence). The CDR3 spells CASSHGRGVAYEQYF. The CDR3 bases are TGTGCCAGCAGCCACGGGCGGGGGGTCGCCTACGAGCAGTACTTC.

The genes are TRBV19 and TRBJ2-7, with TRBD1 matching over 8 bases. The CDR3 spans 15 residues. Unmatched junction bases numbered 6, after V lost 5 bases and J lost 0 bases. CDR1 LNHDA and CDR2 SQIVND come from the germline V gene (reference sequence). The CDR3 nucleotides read TGTGCCAGTAGTTCGTGGACAGGGAGCTCCTACGAGCAGTACTTC. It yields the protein CASSSWTGSSYEQYF.

Here the CDR3 reads CASGSPGQGSYEQYF. DNA for the CDR3: TGTGCCAGCGGATCTCCGGGACAGGGGTCCTACGAGCAGTACTTC. The chain recombines TRBV27 with TRBJ2-7; TRBD1 agrees at 10 bases. Germline V gene sequence: CDR1 MNHEY, CDR2 SMNVEV (reference sequence). The CDR3 loop spans 15 amino acids. V lost 8 bases, J lost 1 base, and 8 bases stayed unmatched.

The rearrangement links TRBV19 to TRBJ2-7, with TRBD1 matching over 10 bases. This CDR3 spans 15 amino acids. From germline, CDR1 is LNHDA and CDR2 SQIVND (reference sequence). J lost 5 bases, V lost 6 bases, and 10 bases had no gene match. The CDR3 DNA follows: TGTGCCAGTAGACCCGGGACAGGGGTGCCCCACGAGCAGTACTTC. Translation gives CASRPGTGVPHEQYF.

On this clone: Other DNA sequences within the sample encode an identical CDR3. The CDR3 loop is CASSGTDQETQYF. The CDR3 DNA reads as TGTGCCAGCAGCGGGACAGACCAAGAGACCCAGTACTTC. The gene calls are TRBV5-5 and TRBJ2-5; TRBD1 matches at 7 bases. The CDR3 runs 13 residues. The ends lost 4 bases at V and 0 bases at J; junction bases unmatched: 0. Germline V gene data show CDR1 as SGHKS and CDR2 as YYEKEE (reference sequence).

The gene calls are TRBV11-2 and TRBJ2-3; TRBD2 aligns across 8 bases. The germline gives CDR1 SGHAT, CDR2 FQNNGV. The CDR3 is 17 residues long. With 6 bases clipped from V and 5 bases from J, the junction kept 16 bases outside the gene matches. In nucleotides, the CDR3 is TGTGCCAGCAGACCTATCAAGCAAGCGGGAGTTGGAGATACGCAGTATTTT. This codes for CASRPIKQAGVGDTQYF.

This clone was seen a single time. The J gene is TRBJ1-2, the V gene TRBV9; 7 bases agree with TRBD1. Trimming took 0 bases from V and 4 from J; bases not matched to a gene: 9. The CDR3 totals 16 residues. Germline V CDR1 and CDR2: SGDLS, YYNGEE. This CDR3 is CASSVAEQGERYGYTF. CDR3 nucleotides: TGTGCCAGCAGCGTAGCTGAGCAGGGGGAACGCTATGGCTACACCTTC.

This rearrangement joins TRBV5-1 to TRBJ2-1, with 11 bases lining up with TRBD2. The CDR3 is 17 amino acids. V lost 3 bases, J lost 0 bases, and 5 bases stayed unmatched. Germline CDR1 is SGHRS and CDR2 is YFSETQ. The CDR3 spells CASSSSSGGTSYNEQFF. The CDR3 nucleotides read TGCGCCAGCAGCTCCTCTAGCGGGGGGACCTCCTACAATGAGCAGTTCTTC.

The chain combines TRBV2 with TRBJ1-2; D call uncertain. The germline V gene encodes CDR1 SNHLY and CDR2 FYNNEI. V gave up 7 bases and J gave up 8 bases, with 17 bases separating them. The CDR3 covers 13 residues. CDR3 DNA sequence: TGTGCCAGCACCCGGGGAGAGGGCGAGGGCTACACCTTC. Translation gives CASTRGEGEGYTF. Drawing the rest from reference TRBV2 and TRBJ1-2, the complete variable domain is EPEVTQTPSHQVTQMGQEVILRCVPISNHLYFYWYRQILGQKVEFLVSFYNNEISEKSEIFDDQFSVERPDGSNFTLKIRSTKLEDSAMYFCASTRGEGEGYTFGSGTRLTVV.

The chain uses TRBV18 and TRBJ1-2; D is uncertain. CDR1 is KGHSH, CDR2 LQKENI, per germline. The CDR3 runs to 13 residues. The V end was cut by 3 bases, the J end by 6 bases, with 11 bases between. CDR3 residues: CASSPRTENGYTF. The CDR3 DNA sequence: TGTGCCAGCTCACCCCGGACTGAAAATGGCTACACCTTC.

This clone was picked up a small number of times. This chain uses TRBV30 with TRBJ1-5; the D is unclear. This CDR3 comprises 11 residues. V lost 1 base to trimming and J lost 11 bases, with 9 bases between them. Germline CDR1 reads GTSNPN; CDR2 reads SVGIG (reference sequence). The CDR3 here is CAWSAGGAQHF. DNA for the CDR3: TGTGCCTGGAGTGCCGGCGGAGCCCAGCATTTT.

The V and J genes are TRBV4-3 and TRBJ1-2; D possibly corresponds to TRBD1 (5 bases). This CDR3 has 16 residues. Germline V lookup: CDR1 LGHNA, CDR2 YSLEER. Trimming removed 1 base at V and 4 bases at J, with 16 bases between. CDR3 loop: CASSQVRQTLTYGYTF. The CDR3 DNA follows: TGCGCCAGCAGCCAAGTAAGACAGACTCTCACCTATGGCTACACCTTC.

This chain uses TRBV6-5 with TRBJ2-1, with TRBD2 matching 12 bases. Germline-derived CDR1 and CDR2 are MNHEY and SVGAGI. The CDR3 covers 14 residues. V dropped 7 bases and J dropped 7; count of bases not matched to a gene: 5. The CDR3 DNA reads TGTGCCAGCACTAGCGGGGGGGCGGGGAATGAGCAGTTCTTC. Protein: CASTSGGAGNEQFF.

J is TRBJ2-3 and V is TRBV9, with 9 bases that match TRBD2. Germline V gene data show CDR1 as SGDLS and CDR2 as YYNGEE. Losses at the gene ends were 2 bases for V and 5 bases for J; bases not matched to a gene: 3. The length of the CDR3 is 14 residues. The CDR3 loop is CASSVSGREDTQYF. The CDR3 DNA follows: TGTGCCAGCAGCGTTAGCGGGAGAGAAGATACGCAGTATTTT.

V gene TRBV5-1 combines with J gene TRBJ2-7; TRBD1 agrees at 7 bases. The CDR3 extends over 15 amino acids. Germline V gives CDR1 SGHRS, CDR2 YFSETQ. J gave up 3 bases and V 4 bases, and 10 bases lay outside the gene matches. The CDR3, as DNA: TGCGCCAGCAGCCCTGGACAGGTCTCCTTCTACGAGCAGTACTTC. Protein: CASSPGQVSFYEQYF.

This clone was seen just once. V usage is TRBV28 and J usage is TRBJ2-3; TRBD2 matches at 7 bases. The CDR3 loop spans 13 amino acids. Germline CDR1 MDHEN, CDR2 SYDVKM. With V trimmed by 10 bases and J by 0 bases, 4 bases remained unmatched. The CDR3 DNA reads TGTGCCACGGCGGGGGAGAGCACAGATACGCAGTATTTT. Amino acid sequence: CATAGESTDTQYF.

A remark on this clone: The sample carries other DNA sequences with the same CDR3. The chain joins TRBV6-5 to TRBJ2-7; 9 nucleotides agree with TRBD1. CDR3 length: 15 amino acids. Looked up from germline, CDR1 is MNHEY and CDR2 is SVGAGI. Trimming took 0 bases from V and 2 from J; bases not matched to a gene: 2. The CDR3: CASSYSGQGTYEQYF. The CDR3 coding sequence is TGTGCCAGCAGTTACTCGGGACAGGGTACCTACGAGCAGTACTTC.

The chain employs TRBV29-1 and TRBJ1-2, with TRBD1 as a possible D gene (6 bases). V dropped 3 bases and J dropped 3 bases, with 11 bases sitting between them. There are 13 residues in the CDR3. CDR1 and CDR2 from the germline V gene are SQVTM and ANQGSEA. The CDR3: CSVDGGPDYGYTF. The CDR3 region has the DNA TGCAGCGTTGACGGGGGGCCTGACTATGGCTACACCTTC.

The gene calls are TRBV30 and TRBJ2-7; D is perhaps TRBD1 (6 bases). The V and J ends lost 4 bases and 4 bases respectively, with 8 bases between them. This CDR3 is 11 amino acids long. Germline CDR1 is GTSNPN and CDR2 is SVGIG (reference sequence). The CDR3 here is CAWTRGYEQYF. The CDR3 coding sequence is TGTGCCTGGACCAGGGGTTACGAGCAGTACTTC.

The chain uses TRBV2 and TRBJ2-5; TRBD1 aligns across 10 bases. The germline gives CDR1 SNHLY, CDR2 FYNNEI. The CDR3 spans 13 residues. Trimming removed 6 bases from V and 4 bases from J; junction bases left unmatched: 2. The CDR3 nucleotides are TGTGCCAGCAGGCGGACAGGGGGAGAGACCCAGTACTTC. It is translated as CASRRTGGETQYF. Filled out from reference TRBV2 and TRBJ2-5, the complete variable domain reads EPEVTQTPSHQVTQMGQEVILRCVPISNHLYFYWYRQILGQKVEFLVSFYNNEISEKSEIFDDQFSVERPDGSNFTLKIRSTKLEDSAMYFCASRRTGGETQYFGPGTRLLVL.